By proportion, the clone carrying this T cell receptor (beta chain) is medium-sized. TCRdb recomputed calls from the PCR reads with MiXCR, one row per CDR3 protein. The profile shows around 100,000 distinct CDR3 sequences, roughly half of them singletons. This CDR3 has 12 residues. Germline assignment: CDR1 MGHDK and CDR2 SYGVNS. Between the trimmed V and J ends, which lost 3 bases and 5 bases, there was a span of 7 bases. This specimen comes from a study of CDR3 diversity in severe acne. The receptor's source is a male donor with acne. The sequencing input was blood. The J gene is TRBJ1-2, the V gene TRBV25-1, with D perhaps TRBD1 (5 bases). CDR3 protein: CASSDQGYGYTF. CDR3 sequence (DNA): TGTGCCAGCAGTGACCAGGGTTATGGCTACACCTTC.